This section outlines one TCR beta chain sequence together with its context. Its matching antigen is unknown. In the same sample, other DNA sequences code for this CDR3. The CDR3 extends over 13 amino acids. V was trimmed by 2 bases and J by 2 bases, leaving 4 bases between them. Looked up from germline, CDR1 is SGHAT and CDR2 is FQNNGV. In the study's own analysis: Filtering differed because ImmunoSEQ produced junction-only sequences that carried no quality scores. Assay: immunoSEQ multiplex PCR; the TCRdb copy retains only in-frame clones and omits some. Clone size and V and J calls were adopted from that table, with D and trimming inferred from the DNA. The sample records 2 million to 2.5 million clones, approximately 93% being singletons. These data come from a study of shared clonotypes between healthy human individuals. Study-wide background: Donor ages ranged 18 to 49 years: two women, a few men.

Study-wide points: Rarefaction demonstrated incomplete sorted-subset sequencing despite large depth. Generation of non-shared clonotypes was less probable than generation of clonotypes shared by all four donors.

Sequencing was done on a sample of naive CD4+ T cells from PBMCs. Documented subset: CD45RA+ positively selected. This sequence joins TRBV11-2 and TRBJ1-5, with D unresolved. The sequence was obtained from a man aged 18 to 35 in good health. Some clones in this sample may be carry-over from other donors' samples. The CDR3 DNA is TGTGCCAGCAGCTTAAGTGGCAATCAGCCCCAGCATTTT. Its protein product is CASSLSGNQPQHF.